These 10 T cell receptor beta chains originate from one sample sequenced in a study of T cells in Graves' hyperthyroidism and ophthalmopathy. From RNA transcripts, TCR beta CDR3 regions were amplified. The HTBI primer set drove a first-round RT-PCR of the TCR CDR3. Using its own MiXCR run on the multiplex PCR reads, TCRdb lists one record per CDR3 protein. The sample records approximately 630,000 distinct CDR3 sequences, around 15% being singletons. The sample taken for sequencing was blood. These receptors all stem from a woman in her thirties with Graves' hyperthyroidism.

This clonotype was found a few times. The chain joins TRBV5-1 to TRBJ2-1, with TRBD2 identical over 9 bases. V shed 0 bases and J 12 bases; nucleotides not matched to a gene: 7. The CDR3 totals 14 residues. Germline V gives CDR1 SGHRS, CDR2 YFSETQ. The CDR3 DNA follows: TGCGCCAGCAGCTTGGAGGTAGCGGGAGAAGGGCAGTTCTTC. Amino acids: CASSLEVAGEGQFF. The variable domain in full, completed from reference TRBV5-1 and TRBJ2-1, reads KAGVTQTPRYLIKTRGQQVTLSCSPISGHRSVSWYQQTPGQGLQFLFEYFSETQRNKGNFPGRFSGRQFSNSRSEMNVSTLELGDSALYLCASSLEVAGEGQFFGPGTRLTVL.

This clonotype was seen many times. The J gene is TRBJ2-3, the V gene TRBV20-1, with D perhaps TRBD2 (6 bases). The CDR3 totals 14 residues. Trimming took off 5 bases at V and 0 bases at J, with 12 bases between the two ends. Germline V lookup: CDR1 DFQATT, CDR2 SNEGSKA (reference sequence). The CDR3 nucleotides are TGCAGTGCTGTACCGGGACTCAGCACAGATACGCAGTATTTT. It yields the protein CSAVPGLSTDTQYF.

The rearrangement links TRBV13 to TRBJ2-2; no definite D call. The germline V and J ends were trimmed by 8 bases and 5 bases, with 12 bases remaining between them. Per germline, CDR1 PRHDT and CDR2 FYEKMQ (reference sequence). The CDR3 runs to 13 residues. The CDR3 DNA reads TGTGCCAGCCGCCCGTCGGGTACCGGGGAGCTGTTTTTT. This translates into CASRPSGTGELFF.

This clonotype was seen at least ten times. The chain uses TRBV5-8 and TRBJ2-1; no firm D call. CDR3 length equals 11 residues. Trimming cost V 6 bases and J 8 bases, with 9 bases left between them. The germline V gene has CDR1 SGHTS and CDR2 YDEGEE. DNA for the CDR3: TGTGCCAGCACCCTAAGATATGAGCAGTTCTTC. It codes for CASTLRYEQFF.

This clonotype was found many times. The DNA for the CDR3 is TGTGCCAGCAGTAAGAATCCGGGACAGGGCGTAAGTGAGCAGTTCTTC. The encoded protein is CASSKNPGQGVSEQFF. The chain links TRBV12-3 or TRBV12-4 to TRBJ2-1, with 9 bases identical to TRBD1. The CDR3 runs 16 residues. V lost 5 bases and J lost 9; bases outside the gene matches: 14.

On this clonotype itself: A much larger clone is a single base away; this may be a read error. V and J are TRBV11-2 and TRBJ2-7, with 8 bases matching TRBD2. The CDR3 contains 13 residues. Germline V gene sequence: CDR1 SGHAT, CDR2 FQNNGV. CDR3 residues: CASSRRREDERYF. For the CDR3, the DNA is TGTGCCAGCAGCCGGAGGCGGGAGGATGAGCGGTACTTC.

The chain couples TRBV19 to TRBJ2-6; tentatively, D is TRBD2 (5 bases). Germline V lookup: CDR1 LNHDA, CDR2 SQIVND (reference sequence). The germline V and J ends were trimmed by 5 bases and 2 bases, with 10 bases remaining between them. This CDR3 is built from 15 residues. CDR3 bases: TGTGCCAGTAGTTGGAGGACCACTGGGGCCAACGTCCTGACTTTC. Protein: CASSWRTTGANVLTF.

This clonotype was detected ten times or more. This chain uses TRBV11-2 with TRBJ2-2; 7 bases are a match to TRBD1. J gave up 7 bases and V 6 bases, and 2 bases lay outside the gene matches. Germline V gene data show CDR1 as SGHAT and CDR2 as FQNNGV. The CDR3 has 12 residues. CDR3 in DNA: TGTGCCAGCAGTCGGGACAGCGGGGAGCTGTTTTTT. Protein product: CASSRDSGELFF.

A note on this clonotype: The germline gene is not matched at one end of the junction; a read error may be the cause. This chain joins TRBV18 and TRBJ2-1; D is ambiguous. The CDR3 runs to 17 residues. Germline-derived CDR1 and CDR2 are KGHSH and LQKENI. The CDR3 DNA is TGTGCCGGCTCACTTAACTCCCCTGATAGTCCCTACAATGAGCAGTTCTTC. Amino acids: CAGSLNSPDSPYNEQFF. Full variable domain (remainder filled in from reference TRBV18 and TRBJ2-1): NAGVMQNPRHLVRRRGQEARLRCSPMKGHSHVYWYRQLPEEGLKFMVYLQKENIIDESGMPKERFSAEFPKEGPSILRIQQVVRGDSAAYFCAGSLNSPDSPYNEQFFGPGTRLTVL.

This clonotype appeared many times. This chain uses TRBV6-1 with TRBJ2-7; unclear D gene. Deletions cut 5 bases from V and 6 bases from J, with 14 bases between. The CDR3 has 13 residues. Germline V gene sequence: CDR1 MNHNS, CDR2 SASEGT. CDR3 protein: CASSNLLRGEQYF. The CDR3 DNA reads TGTGCCAGCAGTAACCTCCTCCGCGGCGAGCAGTACTTC.